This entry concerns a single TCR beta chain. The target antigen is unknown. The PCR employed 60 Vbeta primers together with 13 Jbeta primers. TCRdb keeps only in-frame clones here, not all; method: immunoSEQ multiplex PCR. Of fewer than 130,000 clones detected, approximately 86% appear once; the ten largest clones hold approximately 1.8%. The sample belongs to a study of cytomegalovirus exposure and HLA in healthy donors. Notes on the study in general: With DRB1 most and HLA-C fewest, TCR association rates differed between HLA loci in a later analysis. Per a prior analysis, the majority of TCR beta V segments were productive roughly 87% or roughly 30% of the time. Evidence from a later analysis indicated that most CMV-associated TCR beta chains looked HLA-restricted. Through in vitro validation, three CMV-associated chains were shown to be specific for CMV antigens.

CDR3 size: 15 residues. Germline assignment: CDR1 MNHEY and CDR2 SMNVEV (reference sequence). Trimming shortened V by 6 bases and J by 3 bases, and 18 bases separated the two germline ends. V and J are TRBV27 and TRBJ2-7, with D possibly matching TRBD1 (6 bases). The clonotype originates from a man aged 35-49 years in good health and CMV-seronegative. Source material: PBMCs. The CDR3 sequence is CASRPTGLILYEQYF. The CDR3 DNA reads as TGTGCCAGCAGGCCCACAGGGCTCATTCTCTACGAGCAGTACTTC.